The clone carrying this TCR beta chain came up a few times. Antigen specificity is unknown. Via MiXCR, TCRdb re-called the RT-PCR reads, giving one row per CDR3 protein. The repertoire holds about 650,000 distinct CDR3 sequences, with 14% as singletons. The sample originates from a study of response to subunit inactivated influenza vaccine. General study results and limits: Seasonal influenza vaccination, on each occasion, was suggested by the authors to recruit few new T cells.

Sequenced here: PBMCs from blood, sampled approximately 15 days before vaccination. This clonotype was sampled from a man in his fifties who received an inactivated influenza vaccine.

The DNA of the CDR3 is TGTGCCATCAGTGATGGGGCTAGCACAGATACGCAGTATTTT. It translates to CAISDGASTDTQYF. The rearrangement uses TRBV10-3 and TRBJ2-3; D is perhaps TRBD1 (5 bases). Germline values: CDR1 ENHRY, CDR2 SYGVKD. V dropped 3 bases and J dropped 0 bases, with 7 bases sitting between them. This CDR3 region has 14 residues.